These T cell receptor beta chains were read from a single sample in a study of cytomegalovirus exposure and HLA in healthy donors. Here immunoSEQ multiplex PCR was the method, and the copy in TCRdb shows in-frame clones only, minus some. The sample gives 60,000 or so clones, approximately 80% of which show up once; approximately 3.5% is in the top ten. Source material: PBMCs. The receptors were sampled from a woman aged 40 to 55 in good health and CMV-seropositive. Both conserved end residues are part of each CDR3. A D gene is named only where the DNA matches it firmly. Expanded clones are given a class, and other clones once, few, many or no size at all.

v_call	j_call	d_call	clone_size	cdr3_aa	cdr3_nt
TRBV5-6	TRBJ1-4	TRBD1	-	CASSLGGTGNEKLFF	TGTGCCAGCAGCTTAGGGGGGACAGGGAACGAAAAACTGTTTTTT
TRBV19	TRBJ2-5	-	few	CASSTRTGRVQETQYF	TGTGCCAGTAGTACCCGAACAGGGAGAGTACAAGAGACCCAGTACTTC
TRBV19	TRBJ2-7	TRBD1	-	CASSSPGQRARYEQYF	TGTGCCAGTAGTTCACCGGGACAGAGAGCCCGGTACGAGCAGTACTTC
TRBV5-1	TRBJ2-1	-	-	CASSLGPGNPNEQFF	TGCGCCAGCAGCTTGGGGCCAGGGAATCCCAATGAGCAGTTCTTC
TRBV13	TRBJ2-2	-	-	CASSSNPTWGRTGELFF	TGTGCCAGCAGCTCCAACCCTACCTGGGGGCGCACCGGGGAGCTGTTTTTT
TRBV19	TRBJ2-3	-	-	CASSTGQGIRGQYF	TGTGCCAGTAGTACGGGGCAGGGGATAAGAGGGCAGTATTTT
TRBV14	TRBJ2-5	-	-	CASSPPRREETQYF	TGTGCCAGCAGCCCGCCGCGGAGGGAAGAGACCCAGTACTTC
TRBV19	TRBJ1-5	-	-	CASRWTVGNQPQHF	TGTGCCAGTAGGTGGACAGTCGGCAATCAGCCCCAGCATTTT
TRBV2	TRBJ2-3	-	few	CASSERPLSRSTDTQYF	TGTGCCAGCAGTGAAAGGCCCCTCTCGAGGAGCACAGATACGCAGTATTTT
TRBV4-2	TRBJ2-7	TRBD1	-	CASSQPGTGSHEQYF	TGTGCCAGCAGCCAACCCGGGACAGGGTCCCACGAGCAGTACTTC
TRBV6-5	TRBJ1-2	TRBD1	-	CASSLGQLYGYTF	TGTGCCAGCAGTCTGGGACAGCTCTATGGCTACACCTTC
TRBV2	TRBJ2-3	-	-	CASSEQPGDTDTQYF	TGTGCCAGCAGTGAACAACCAGGTGACACAGATACGCAGTATTTT
TRBV5-6	TRBJ2-7	-	-	CASRHDRSEQYF	TGTGCCAGCAGACACGACAGGTCCGAGCAGTACTTC
TRBV9	TRBJ2-3	TRBD2	-	CASSVAPFGTSGGASTDTQYF	TGTGCCAGCAGCGTAGCCCCGTTCGGGACTAGCGGGGGGGCTAGCACAGATACGCAGTATTTT
TRBV10-2	TRBJ2-7	-	-	CASRAGTTGAYEQYF	TGCGCCAGCAGGGCCGGGACAACTGGCGCGTACGAGCAGTACTTC
TRBV19	TRBJ1-1	TRBD1	few	CASIPDRGGTEAFF	TGTGCCAGTATCCCAGACAGGGGTGGGACTGAAGCTTTCTTT
TRBV5-6	TRBJ1-6	TRBD1	-	CASSSGSGQGGNSPLHF	TGTGCCAGCAGCAGTGGGTCCGGACAGGGAGGTAATTCACCCCTCCACTTT